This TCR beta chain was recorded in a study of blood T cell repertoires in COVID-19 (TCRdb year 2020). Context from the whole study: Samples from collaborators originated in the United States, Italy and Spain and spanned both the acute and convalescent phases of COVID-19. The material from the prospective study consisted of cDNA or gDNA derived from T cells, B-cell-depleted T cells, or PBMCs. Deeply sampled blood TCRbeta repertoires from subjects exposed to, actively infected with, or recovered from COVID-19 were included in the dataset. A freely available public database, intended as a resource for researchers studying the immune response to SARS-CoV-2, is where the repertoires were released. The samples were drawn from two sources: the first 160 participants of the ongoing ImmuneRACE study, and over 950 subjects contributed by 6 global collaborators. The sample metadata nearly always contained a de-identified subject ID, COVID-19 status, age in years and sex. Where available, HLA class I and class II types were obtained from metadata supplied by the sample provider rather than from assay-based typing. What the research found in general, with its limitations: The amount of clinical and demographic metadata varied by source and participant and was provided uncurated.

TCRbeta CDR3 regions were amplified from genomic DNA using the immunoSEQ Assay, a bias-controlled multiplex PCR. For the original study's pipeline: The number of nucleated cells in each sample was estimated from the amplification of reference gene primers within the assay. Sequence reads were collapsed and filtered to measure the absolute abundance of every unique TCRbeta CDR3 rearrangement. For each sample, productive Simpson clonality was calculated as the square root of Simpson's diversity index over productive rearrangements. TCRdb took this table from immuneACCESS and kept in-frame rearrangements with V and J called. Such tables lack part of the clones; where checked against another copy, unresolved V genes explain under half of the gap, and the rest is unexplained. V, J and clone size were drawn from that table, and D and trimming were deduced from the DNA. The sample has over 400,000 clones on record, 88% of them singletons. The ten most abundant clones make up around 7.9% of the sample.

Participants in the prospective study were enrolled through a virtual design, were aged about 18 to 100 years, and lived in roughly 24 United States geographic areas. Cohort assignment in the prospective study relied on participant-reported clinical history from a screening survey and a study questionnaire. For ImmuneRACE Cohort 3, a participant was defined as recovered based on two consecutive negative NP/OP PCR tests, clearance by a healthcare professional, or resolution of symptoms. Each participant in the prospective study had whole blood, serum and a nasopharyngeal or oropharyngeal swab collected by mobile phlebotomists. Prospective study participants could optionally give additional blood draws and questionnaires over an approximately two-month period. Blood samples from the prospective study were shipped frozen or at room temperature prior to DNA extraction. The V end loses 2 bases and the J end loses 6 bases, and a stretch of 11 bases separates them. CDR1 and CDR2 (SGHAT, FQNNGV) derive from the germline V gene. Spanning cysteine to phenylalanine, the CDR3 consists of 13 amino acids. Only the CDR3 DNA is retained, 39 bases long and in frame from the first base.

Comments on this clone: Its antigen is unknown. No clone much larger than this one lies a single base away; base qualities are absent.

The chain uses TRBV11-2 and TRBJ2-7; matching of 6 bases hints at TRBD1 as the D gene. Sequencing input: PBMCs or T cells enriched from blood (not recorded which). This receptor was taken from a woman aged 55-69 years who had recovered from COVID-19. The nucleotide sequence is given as TGTGCCAGCAGCTTAATCAGGGGATCCGAGCAGTACTTC. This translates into CASSLIRGSEQYF.